Included here is one T cell receptor (beta chain) sequence, with context. What this receptor recognizes is not known. Qualities for individual bases were not recorded, and no much larger clone is one base off. Library creation used the immunoSEQ multiplex PCR assay. Drawn from immuneACCESS, this table holds only the in-frame rearrangements with V and J called that TCRdb kept. Clones are partly lost; checked studies trace under half to an unresolved V gene and leave the rest unexplained. For this sample there are around 80,000 clones; roughly 94% appear just once. Around 0.42% of the sample is taken by the ten largest. This entry belongs to a study of technical replicates of blood from several donors (TCRdb year 2017). The CDR3 starts with the cysteine, ends with the phenylalanine, and has 15 residues. Only CDR3 DNA is held: 45 bases, read in frame from base 1. V loses 2 bases at its end and J loses 8 bases; junction bases beyond the gene matches: 10. The germline V gene sets CDR1 to SGDLS and CDR2 to YYNGEE.

In this chain, TRBV9 is recombined with TRBJ2-1; TRBD1 matches 7 bases in the middle. The TCR sequence derives from a human donor in good health. Sequences were obtained from T cells isolated from PBMCs. In nucleotide form, the sequence is TGTGCCAGCAGCGTGGGACAGTCGCTCTTCGATGAGCAGTTCTTC. The translation is CASSVGQSLFDEQFF.